These T cell receptor beta chains were read from a single sample in a study of shared clonotypes between healthy human individuals. Clones were sequenced by immunoSEQ multiplex PCR, and TCRdb holds only the in-frame ones, with some missing. There are more than 2 million clones in the sample; just under 95% occur only once, and less than 2% lies in the top ten. The sequencing sample was made of naive CD8+ T cells from PBMCs. The receptors were sampled from a young man in good health. Some clones in this sample may be carry-over from other donors' samples. The CDR3 runs from the conserved cysteine through the conserved F or W. The order of the fields is D gene, clone size, V gene, J gene, CDR3 DNA, CDR3 protein. A D gene is named only where the DNA matches it firmly. A row's size may be missing; if present it is once, few, many or a size class.

D gene: -; clone size: -; V gene: TRBV6-1; J gene: TRBJ2-5; CDR3 DNA: TGTGCCAGCAGTGGGCAGGGAGAAGACCAGTACTTC; CDR3 protein: CASSGQGEDQYF
D gene: -; clone size: once; V gene: TRBV19; J gene: TRBJ1-3; CDR3 DNA: TGTGCCAGTAGTATGGGGAACACCATATATTTT; CDR3 protein: CASSMGNTIYF
D gene: -; clone size: -; V gene: TRBV29-1; J gene: TRBJ2-7; CDR3 DNA: TGCAGCGTTGAAGATCGCCGTCACTCCTACGAGCAGTACTTC; CDR3 protein: CSVEDRRHSYEQYF
D gene: -; clone size: -; V gene: TRBV30; J gene: TRBJ1-1; CDR3 DNA: TGTGCCTGGAGCGGCCGACAGAGAACTAACACTGAAGCTTTCTTT; CDR3 protein: CAWSGRQRTNTEAFF
D gene: TRBD2; clone size: -; V gene: TRBV30; J gene: TRBJ2-3; CDR3 DNA: TGTGCCTGGAGTGTACCGCGGGGTAGCGGGATGACTAGCACAGATACGCAGTATTTT; CDR3 protein: CAWSVPRGSGMTSTDTQYF
D gene: TRBD2; clone size: -; V gene: TRBV28; J gene: TRBJ2-1; CDR3 DNA: TGTGCCAGCAGTTTTAAGCCTAGCGGGAGTCGTGAGCAGTTCTTC; CDR3 protein: CASSFKPSGSREQFF
D gene: -; clone size: -; V gene: TRBV19; J gene: TRBJ2-6; CDR3 DNA: TGTGCCAGTAGTCCTCCGTTTTATGCAGCCGGGGCCAACGTCCTGACTTTC; CDR3 protein: CASSPPFYAAGANVLTF
D gene: -; clone size: -; V gene: TRBV10-3; J gene: TRBJ1-5; CDR3 DNA: TGTGCCGCCGGGACGGTCAATCAGCCCCAGCATTTT; CDR3 protein: CAAGTVNQPQHF
D gene: TRBD2; clone size: -; V gene: TRBV19; J gene: TRBJ2-2; CDR3 DNA: TGTGCCAGTAGTATGAAGCGGGAGGGCCCCACCGGGGAGCTGTTTTTT; CDR3 protein: CASSMKREGPTGELFF
D gene: TRBD2; clone size: -; V gene: TRBV11-1; J gene: TRBJ2-7; CDR3 DNA: TGTGCCAGCAGTCCTCGGGGGGGAAGCTCCTACGAGCAGTACTTC; CDR3 protein: CASSPRGGSSYEQYF